Below, 9 T cell receptor beta chains from the same sample are listed, as sequenced in a study of T cells after yellow fever vaccination. TCRdb called the 5' RACE reads again in MiXCR, with one record for every CDR3 protein. The table has more than 350,000 distinct CDR3 sequences, about 9.9% seen once. Sample: PBMCs, taken on the day of the first yellow fever vaccination. All receptors come from a young man who received the YFV17D yellow fever vaccine.

This clonotype was seen more than once but under ten times. The V call is TRBV12-3 or TRBV12-4, the J call TRBJ2-6, with unresolved D. This CDR3 has 15 residues. Trimming removed 3 bases at V and 2 bases at J, with 8 bases between. The CDR3 protein is CASSFGTPGANVLTF. The CDR3, as DNA: TGTGCCAGCAGTTTTGGCACCCCTGGGGCCAACGTCCTGACTTTC.

This chain connects TRBV29-1 to TRBJ1-5; D may be TRBD1 (6 bases). CDR1 SQVTM and CDR2 ANQGSEA come from the germline V gene. V was trimmed by 6 bases and J by 6 bases, leaving 18 bases between them. CDR3 length equals 14 residues. DNA of the CDR3: TGCAGCGTAGTTGACAGGCCGCCGGGTCAGCCCCAGCATTTT. As protein: CSVVDRPPGQPQHF.

The genes are TRBV3-1 and TRBJ1-1, with D unresolved. Per germline, CDR1 LGHDT and CDR2 YNNKEL (reference sequence). V was pared by 5 bases and J by 1 base, with 23 bases between. The CDR3 is 18 amino acids. CDR3 coding DNA: TGTGCCAGCAGCTTTTATCCCCGTTCCGGGAGCCCGAACACTGAAGCTTTCTTT. Its translation: CASSFYPRSGSPNTEAFF.

This sequence joins TRBV7-2 and TRBJ2-3; D tentatively fits TRBD1 or TRBD2 (5 bases each). CDR3 length: 15 residues. Germline-derived CDR1 and CDR2 are SGHTA and FQGNSA. Trimming took off 6 bases at V and 6 bases at J, with 19 bases between the two ends. The CDR3 spells CASSFTGAGGDTQYF. CDR3 nucleotide sequence: TGTGCCAGCAGTTTTACCGGGGCCGGCGGGGATACGCAGTATTTT. Using reference TRBV7-2 and TRBJ2-3 for the parts outside the CDR3, the full variable domain is GAGVSQSPSNKVTEKGKDVELRCDPISGHTALYWYRQSLGQGLEFLIYFQGNSAPDKSGLPSDRFSAERTGGSVSTLTIQRTQQEDSAVYLCASSFTGAGGDTQYFGPGTRLTVL.

This clonotype was recorded at least ten times. This chain uses TRBV2 with TRBJ2-5; TRBD1 is a possible D gene (5 bases). The germline gives CDR1 SNHLY, CDR2 FYNNEI. V shed 5 bases and J shed 1 base, with 11 bases lying between them. This CDR3 has 14 residues. In DNA, the CDR3 is TGTGCCAGCAGTAAGGACACCCCCCAAGAGACCCAGTACTTC. Translated: CASSKDTPQETQYF.

This sequence joins TRBV12-3 or TRBV12-4 and TRBJ2-7; no clear D. The V end lost 5 bases, the J end lost 2 bases, and 10 bases lay between the germline ends. The CDR3 runs to 13 residues. The CDR3 sequence is CASSNCTPYEQYF. The CDR3 region has the DNA TGTGCCAGCAGTAATTGTACACCCTACGAGCAGTACTTC.

This clonotype was seen ten or more times. J is TRBJ2-5 and V is TRBV4-1, with D possibly matching TRBD2 (7 bases). The CDR3 contains 16 residues. Trimming took off 1 base at V and 4 bases at J, with 16 bases between the two ends. The germline V gene has CDR1 MGHRA and CDR2 YSYEKL. The CDR3 here is CASSQVGRGGLETQYF. CDR3 DNA: TGCGCCAGCAGCCAAGTAGGAAGGGGGGGCCTAGAGACCCAGTACTTC.

Only a few counts were recorded for this clonotype. The chain employs TRBV9 and TRBJ2-3, with 11 bases aligning to TRBD2. This CDR3 is built from 14 residues. Germline V gene sequence: CDR1 SGDLS, CDR2 YYNGEE. J was trimmed by 7 bases and V by 0 bases; bases with no gene match: 1. CDR3 DNA: TGTGCCAGCAGCGTAGGACTAGCGGGAAATACGCAGTATTTT. Translation gives CASSVGLAGNTQYF.

This clonotype appeared many times. The chain carries TRBV4-2 and TRBJ2-7; a possible D gene is TRBD1 (6 bases). The CDR3 is 16 residues long. With 0 bases removed from V and 3 bases from J, the gap between germline ends came to 15 bases. Germline CDR1 and CDR2: LGHNA and YNFKEQ. The CDR3, as DNA: TGTGCCAGCAGCCAAGATCTAGAACAGGGTGTCTACGAGCAGTACTTC. The encoded protein is CASSQDLEQGVYEQYF.